This T cell receptor beta chain was captured by sequencing in a study of T cells in Graves' hyperthyroidism and ophthalmopathy. In the study overall: Before treatment of any kind, peripheral blood was taken at initial diagnosis.

Trimming took 2 bases from V and 2 from J; bases not matched to a gene: 4. CDR3 length: 16 amino acids. Germline CDR1 DFQATT, CDR2 SNEGSKA (reference sequence). Patients showing uncontrolled infection, other autoimmune disease, pregnancy or lactation were ineligible. The source material, RNA transcripts, was used to amplify TCR beta CDR3 regions. Researchers ran a first-round RT-PCR on the TCR CDR3 using the HTBI primer set. TCRdb re-called the multiplex PCR reads with MiXCR, one entry per CDR3 protein. The repertoire holds more than 300,000 distinct CDR3 sequences, with 14% as singletons. This clonotype was sampled from a woman in her twenties or thirties with Graves' hyperthyroidism. The sample comprised blood. The chain combines TRBV20-1 with TRBJ2-6; TRBD1 matches 9 bases. For the CDR3, the DNA is TGCAGTGCTAGACTACAGGGGGCGGCTGGGGCCAACGTCCTGACTTTC. Residues: CSARLQGAAGANVLTF.